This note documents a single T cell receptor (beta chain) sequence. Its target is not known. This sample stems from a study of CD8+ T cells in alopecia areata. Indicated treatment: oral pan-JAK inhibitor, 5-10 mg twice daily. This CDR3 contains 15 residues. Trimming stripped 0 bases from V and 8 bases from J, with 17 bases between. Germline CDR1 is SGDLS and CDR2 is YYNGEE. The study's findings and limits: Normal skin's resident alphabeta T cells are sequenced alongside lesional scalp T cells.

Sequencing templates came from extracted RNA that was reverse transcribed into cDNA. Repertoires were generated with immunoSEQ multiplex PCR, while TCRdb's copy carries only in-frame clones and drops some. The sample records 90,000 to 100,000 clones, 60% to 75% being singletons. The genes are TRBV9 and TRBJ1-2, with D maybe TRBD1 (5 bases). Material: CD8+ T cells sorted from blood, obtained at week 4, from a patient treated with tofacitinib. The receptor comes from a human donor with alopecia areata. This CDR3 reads CASSVDGAGLWGYTF. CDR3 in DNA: TGTGCCAGCAGCGTAGACGGGGCAGGCCTATGGGGCTACACCTTC. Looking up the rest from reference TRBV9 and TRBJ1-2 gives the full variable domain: DSGVTQTPKHLITATGQRVTLRCSPRSGDLSVYWYQQSLDQGLQFLIQYYNGEERAKGNILERFSAQQFPDLHSELNLSSLELGDSALYFCASSVDGAGLWGYTFGSGTRLTVV.